This is a list of T cell receptor beta chains from one sample in a study of PD-L1 blockade in urothelial cancer. Method: immunoSEQ multiplex PCR; TCRdb's copy keeps in-frame clones and lacks some. Counted here are 90,000 to 120,000 clones, around 90% occurring once; the ten biggest clones make up 0.92%. The sample was PBMCs, taken around atezolizumab (anti-PD-L1) treatment. The origin of the receptors is a woman of 80 years or more with urothelial cancer. The CDR3 runs from the conserved cysteine through the conserved F or W. The D gene is left open where the match is weak. Size is stated for part of the rows, as once, few or many counts, or as a class when the clone is expanded.

TRBV10-3	-	TRBJ2-2	-	12	CAILKNTGELFF	TGTGCCATCCTAAAGAACACCGGGGAGCTGTTTTTT
TRBV28	-	TRBJ1-5	-	14	CASSFVRDDQPQHF	TGTGCCAGCAGTTTTGTGAGGGATGATCAGCCCCAGCATTTT
TRBV2	TRBD1	TRBJ2-6	-	16	CASSGQGRFGANVLTF	TGTGCCAGCAGTGGACAGGGTAGGTTTGGGGCCAACGTCCTGACTTTC
TRBV9	TRBD2	TRBJ2-2	-	20	CASSVVQLAGAFANTGELFF	TGTGCCAGCAGCGTAGTTCAACTAGCGGGCGCCTTCGCGAACACCGGGGAGCTGTTTTTT
TRBV2	-	TRBJ1-2	once	13	CASIEPGLQGYTF	TGTGCCAGCATCGAACCAGGATTGCAAGGCTACACCTTC
TRBV28	-	TRBJ2-1	once	11	CAIQRDNEQFF	TGTGCCATCCAGCGGGACAATGAGCAGTTCTTC
TRBV5-4	-	TRBJ2-1	-	15	CASSLPGLPQNEQFF	TGTGCCAGCAGCTTGCCGGGACTGCCTCAGAATGAGCAGTTCTTC
TRBV30	TRBD1	TRBJ2-3	-	13	CAWDRAYTDTQYF	TGTGCCTGGGACAGGGCCTACACAGATACGCAGTATTTT
TRBV28	-	TRBJ1-1	-	12	CASSFRTAQAFF	TGTGCCAGCAGTTTTCGGACAGCTCAAGCTTTCTTT
TRBV6-6	TRBD1	TRBJ2-7	-	15	CASTLKGDSRYEQYF	TGTGCCAGCACCCTTAAGGGGGACAGCCGCTACGAGCAGTACTTC
TRBV5-1	TRBD2	TRBJ2-1	-	15	CASSTLAGAYNEQFF	TGCGCCAGCAGCACCCTAGCGGGGGCGTACAATGAGCAGTTCTTC
TRBV18	-	TRBJ1-1	few	14	CASSPELMNTEAFF	TGTGCCAGCTCACCGGAGCTCATGAACACTGAAGCTTTCTTT
TRBV7-3	TRBD2	TRBJ2-1	-	16	CASSLIAGGPNNEQFF	TGTGCCAGCAGCTTAATCGCGGGAGGGCCAAACAATGAGCAGTTCTTC
TRBV6-1	TRBD2	TRBJ2-1	once	14	CATLSRGLFNEQFF	TGTGCCACCTTATCGCGGGGACTATTCAATGAGCAGTTCTTC
TRBV5-4	TRBD1	TRBJ2-7	-	14	CASSLSQGDYEQYF	TGTGCCAGCAGCTTGAGCCAGGGGGATTACGAGCAGTACTTC
TRBV30	-	TRBJ2-5	-	13	CAWSILGQETQYF	TGTGCCTGGAGCATACTAGGCCAAGAGACCCAGTACTTC
TRBV27	-	TRBJ2-1	-	13	CASSFTGYNEQFF	TGTGCCAGCAGTTTCACAGGTTACAATGAGCAGTTCTTC
TRBV7-8	-	TRBJ1-5	-	17	CASSLALPRGVGQPQHF	TGTGCCAGCAGCTTAGCGCTTCCCAGGGGAGTAGGTCAGCCCCAGCATTTT
TRBV28	-	TRBJ1-2	once	13	CASTSGANYGYTF	TGTGCCAGCACCTCGGGAGCTAACTATGGCTACACCTTC
TRBV19	-	TRBJ1-1	-	14	CASRRSGSNTEAFF	TGTGCCAGTAGAAGATCAGGGTCGAACACTGAAGCTTTCTTT
TRBV30	-	TRBJ1-3	few	12	CAWSPLGNTIYF	TGTGCCTGGAGTCCCTTGGGAAACACCATATATTTT
TRBV6-4	TRBD1	TRBJ2-1	-	17	CASSAQTGTADYNEQFF	TGTGCCAGCAGTGCTCAAACCGGGACAGCCGACTACAATGAGCAGTTCTTC
TRBV27	-	TRBJ1-4	-	15	CASSPTGWGGEKLFF	TGTGCCAGCAGTCCTACAGGGTGGGGCGGGGAAAAACTGTTTTTT
TRBV7-8	TRBD2	TRBJ2-5	-	14	CASSRGVLGETQYF	TGTGCCAGCAGCCGGGGGGTCTTGGGAGAGACCCAGTACTTC